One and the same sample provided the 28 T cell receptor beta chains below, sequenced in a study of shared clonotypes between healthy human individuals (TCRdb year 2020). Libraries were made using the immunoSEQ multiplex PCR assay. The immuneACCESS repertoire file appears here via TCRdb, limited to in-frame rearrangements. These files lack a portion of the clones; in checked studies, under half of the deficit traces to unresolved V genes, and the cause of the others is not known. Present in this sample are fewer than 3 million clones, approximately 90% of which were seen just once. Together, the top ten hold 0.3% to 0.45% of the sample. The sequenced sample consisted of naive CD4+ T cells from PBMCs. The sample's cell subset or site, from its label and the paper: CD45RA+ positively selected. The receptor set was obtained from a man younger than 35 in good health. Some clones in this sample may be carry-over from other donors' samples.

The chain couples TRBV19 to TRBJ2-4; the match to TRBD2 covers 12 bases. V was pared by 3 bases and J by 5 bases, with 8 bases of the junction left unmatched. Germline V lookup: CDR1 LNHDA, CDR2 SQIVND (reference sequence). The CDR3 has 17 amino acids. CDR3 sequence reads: CASSIRASGRAQNIQYF. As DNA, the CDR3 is TGTGCCAGTAGTATTAGGGCTAGCGGGAGGGCCCAAAACATTCAGTACTTC.

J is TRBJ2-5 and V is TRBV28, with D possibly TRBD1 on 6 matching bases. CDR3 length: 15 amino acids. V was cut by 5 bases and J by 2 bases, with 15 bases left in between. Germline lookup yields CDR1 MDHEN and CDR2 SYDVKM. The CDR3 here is CASSRGQIRQETQYF. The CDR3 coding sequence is TGTGCCAGCAGTCGTGGACAGATCAGACAAGAGACCCAGTACTTC.

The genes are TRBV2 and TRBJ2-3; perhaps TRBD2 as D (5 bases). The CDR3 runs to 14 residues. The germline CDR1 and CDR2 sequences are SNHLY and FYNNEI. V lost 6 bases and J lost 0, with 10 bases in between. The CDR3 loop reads CASRAWTSTDTQYF. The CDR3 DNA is TGTGCCAGCAGGGCTTGGACTAGCACAGATACGCAGTATTTT.

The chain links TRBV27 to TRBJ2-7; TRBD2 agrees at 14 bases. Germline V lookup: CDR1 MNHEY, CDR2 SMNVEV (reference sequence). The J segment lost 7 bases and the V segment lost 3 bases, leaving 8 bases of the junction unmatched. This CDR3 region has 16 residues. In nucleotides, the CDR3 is TGTGCCAGCAGTTTTAGACTAGCGGGAGGGCCGGGAGAGCAGTACTTC. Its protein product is CASSFRLAGGPGEQYF.

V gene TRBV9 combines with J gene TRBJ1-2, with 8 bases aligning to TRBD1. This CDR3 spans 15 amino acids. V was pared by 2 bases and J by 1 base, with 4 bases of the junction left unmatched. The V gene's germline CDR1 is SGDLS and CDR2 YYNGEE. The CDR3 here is CASSVGQALNYGYTF. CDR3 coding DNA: TGTGCCAGCAGCGTGGGACAGGCGCTTAACTATGGCTACACCTTC.

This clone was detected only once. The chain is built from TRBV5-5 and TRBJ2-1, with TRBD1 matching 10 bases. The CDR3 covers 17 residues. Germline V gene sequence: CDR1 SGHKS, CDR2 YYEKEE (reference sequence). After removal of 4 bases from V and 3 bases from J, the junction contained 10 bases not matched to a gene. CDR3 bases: TGTGCCAGCAGCCCAAGATTCCGGGACAGGGGCTACAATGAGCAGTTCTTC. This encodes CASSPRFRDRGYNEQFF.

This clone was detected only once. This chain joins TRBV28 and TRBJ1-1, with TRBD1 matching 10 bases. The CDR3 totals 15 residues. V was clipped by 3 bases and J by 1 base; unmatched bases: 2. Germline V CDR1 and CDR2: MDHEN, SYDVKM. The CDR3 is CASSFGDRGNTEAFF. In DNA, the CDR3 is TGTGCCAGCAGTTTTGGGGACAGGGGGAACACTGAAGCTTTCTTT.

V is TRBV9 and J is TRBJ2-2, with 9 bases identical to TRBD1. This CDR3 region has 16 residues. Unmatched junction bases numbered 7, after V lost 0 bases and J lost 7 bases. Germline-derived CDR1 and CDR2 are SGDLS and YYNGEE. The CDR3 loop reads CASSVDRTGVVGELFF. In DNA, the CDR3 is TGTGCCAGCAGCGTAGATCGGACAGGGGTGGTCGGGGAGCTGTTTTTT.

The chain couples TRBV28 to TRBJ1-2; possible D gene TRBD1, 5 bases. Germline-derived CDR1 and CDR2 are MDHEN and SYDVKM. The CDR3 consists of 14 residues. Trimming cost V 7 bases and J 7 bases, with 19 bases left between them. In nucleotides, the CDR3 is TGTGCCAGCATAACTAACCAGGGTGTAGGTGGCTACACCTTC. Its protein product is CASITNQGVGGYTF.

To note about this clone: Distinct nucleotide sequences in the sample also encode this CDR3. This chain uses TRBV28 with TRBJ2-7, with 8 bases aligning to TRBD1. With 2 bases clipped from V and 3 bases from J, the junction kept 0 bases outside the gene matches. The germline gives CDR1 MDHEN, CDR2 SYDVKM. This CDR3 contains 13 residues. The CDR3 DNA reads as TGTGCCAGCAGTTTAACAGGGGGCTACGAGCAGTACTTC. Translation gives CASSLTGGYEQYF.

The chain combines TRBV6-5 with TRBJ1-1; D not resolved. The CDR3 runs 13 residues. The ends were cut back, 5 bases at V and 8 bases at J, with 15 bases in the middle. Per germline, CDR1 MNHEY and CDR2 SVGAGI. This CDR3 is CASSPHGSEEAFF. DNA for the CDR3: TGTGCCAGCAGTCCCCATGGTTCGGAGGAAGCTTTCTTT.

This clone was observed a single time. The CDR3 region is CASSRAGQGFGGANVLTF. The CDR3 DNA sequence: TGCGCCAGCAGCCGCGCGGGACAGGGGTTCGGAGGGGCCAACGTCCTGACTTTC. The J gene is TRBJ2-6, the V gene TRBV4-1; 10 nucleotides agree with TRBD1. V dropped 4 bases and J dropped 4; count of bases not matched to a gene: 10. This CDR3 contains 18 residues. CDR1 and CDR2 (germline): MGHRA, YSYEKL.

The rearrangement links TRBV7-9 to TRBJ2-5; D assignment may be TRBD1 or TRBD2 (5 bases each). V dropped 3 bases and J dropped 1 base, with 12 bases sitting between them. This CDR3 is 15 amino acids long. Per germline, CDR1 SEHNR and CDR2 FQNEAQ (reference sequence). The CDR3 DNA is TGTGCCAGCAGCTTCCGGGGCAGTCTCCAAGAGACCCAGTACTTC. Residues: CASSFRGSLQETQYF. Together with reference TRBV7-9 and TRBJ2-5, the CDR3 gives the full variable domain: DTGVSQNPRHKITKRGQNVTFRCDPISEHNRLYWYRQTLGQGPEFLTYFQNEAQLEKSRLLSDRFSAERPKGSFSTLEIQRTEQGDSAMYLCASSFRGSLQETQYFGPGTRLLVL.

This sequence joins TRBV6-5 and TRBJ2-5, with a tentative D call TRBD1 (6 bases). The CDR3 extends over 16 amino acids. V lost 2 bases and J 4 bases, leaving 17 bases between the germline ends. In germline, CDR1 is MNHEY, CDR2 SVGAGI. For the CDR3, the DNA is TGTGCCAGCAGTTACAGTATCTTCAGGGGCCGAGAGACCCAGTACTTC. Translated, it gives CASSYSIFRGRETQYF.

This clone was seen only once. For the CDR3, the DNA is TGTGCCAGCGCGCCGCAGGGGACCAGCAATCAGCCCCAGCATTTT. This sequence encodes CASAPQGTSNQPQHF. This rearrangement joins TRBV6-1 to TRBJ1-5, with D possibly matching TRBD1 (6 bases). V was trimmed by 8 bases and J by 1 base, leaving 15 bases between them. This CDR3 has 15 amino acids. Per germline, CDR1 MNHNS and CDR2 SASEGT.

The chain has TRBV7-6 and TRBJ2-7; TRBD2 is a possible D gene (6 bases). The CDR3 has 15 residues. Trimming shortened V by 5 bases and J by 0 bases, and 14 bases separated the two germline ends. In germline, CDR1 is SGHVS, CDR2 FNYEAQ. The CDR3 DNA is TGTGCCAGCAGCCCCGTAGGCGGGGTCTCCTACGAGCAGTACTTC. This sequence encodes CASSPVGGVSYEQYF.

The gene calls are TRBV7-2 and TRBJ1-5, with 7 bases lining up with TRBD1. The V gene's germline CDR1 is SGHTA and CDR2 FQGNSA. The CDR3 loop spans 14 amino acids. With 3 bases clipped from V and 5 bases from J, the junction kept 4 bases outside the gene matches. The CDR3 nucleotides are TGTGCCAGCAGCTTGGACAGGTCGCATCAGCCCCAGCATTTT. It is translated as CASSLDRSHQPQHF.

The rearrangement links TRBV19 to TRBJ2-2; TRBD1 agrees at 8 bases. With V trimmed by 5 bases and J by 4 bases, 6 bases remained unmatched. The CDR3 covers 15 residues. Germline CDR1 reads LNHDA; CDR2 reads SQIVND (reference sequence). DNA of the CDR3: TGTGCCAGTAGTCCAAGACAGGGGAGCACCGGGGAGCTGTTTTTT. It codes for CASSPRQGSTGELFF.

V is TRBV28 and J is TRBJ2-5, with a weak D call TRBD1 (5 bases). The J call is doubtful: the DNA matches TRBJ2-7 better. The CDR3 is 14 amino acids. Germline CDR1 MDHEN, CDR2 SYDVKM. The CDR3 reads CASSAQGGPYEQYF. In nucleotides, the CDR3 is TGTGCCAGCAGTGCGCAGGGTGGACCCTACGAGCAGTACTTC.

The CDR3 reads CASSTITRSGAGWEKLFF. The CDR3 nucleotides are TGTGCCAGCAGCACGATTACCCGCAGTGGGGCTGGGTGGGAAAAACTGTTTTTT. The chain is built from TRBV11-2 and TRBJ1-4; D possibly corresponds to TRBD1 (5 bases). V dropped 5 bases and J dropped 8 bases, with 27 bases sitting between them. The CDR3 has 18 amino acids. Per the germline V gene, CDR1 is SGHAT and CDR2 is FQNNGV.

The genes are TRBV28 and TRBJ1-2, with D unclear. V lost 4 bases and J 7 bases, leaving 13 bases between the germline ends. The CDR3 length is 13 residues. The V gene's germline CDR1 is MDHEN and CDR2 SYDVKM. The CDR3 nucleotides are TGTGCCAGCAGTTCCCAAAGGGCGGGTGGCTACACCTTC. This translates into CASSSQRAGGYTF.

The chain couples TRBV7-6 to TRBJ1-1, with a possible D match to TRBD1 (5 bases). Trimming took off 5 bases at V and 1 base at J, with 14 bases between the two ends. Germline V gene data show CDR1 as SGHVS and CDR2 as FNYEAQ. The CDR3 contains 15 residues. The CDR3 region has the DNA TGTGCCAGCAGCCCGGGGTGGGGCTCGAACACTGAAGCTTTCTTT. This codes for CASSPGWGSNTEAFF.

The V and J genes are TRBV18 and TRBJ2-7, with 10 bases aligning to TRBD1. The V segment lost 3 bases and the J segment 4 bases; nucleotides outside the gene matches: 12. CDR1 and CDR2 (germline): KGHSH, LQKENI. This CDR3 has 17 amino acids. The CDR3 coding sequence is TGTGCCAGCTCACCGGGACAGGGGCCTAAGAAAGGGTACGAGCAGTACTTC. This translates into CASSPGQGPKKGYEQYF.

The chain's CDR3 is CASSLALVAGLEQYF. Written as DNA, the CDR3 is TGTGCCAGCAGCTTAGCGCTGGTGGCCGGGCTGGAGCAGTACTTC. The rearrangement joins TRBV7-8 to TRBJ2-7; D gene ambiguous. Trimming pared 0 bases from V and 7 bases from J, leaving 16 bases between. This CDR3 region has 15 residues. Germline values: CDR1 SGHVS, CDR2 FQNEAQ. Full variable domain (outside the CDR3, taken from reference TRBV7-8 and TRBJ2-7): GAGVSQSPRYKVAKRGQDVALRCDPISGHVSLFWYQQALGQGPEFLTYFQNEAQLDKSGLPSDRFFAERPEGSVSTLKIQRTQQEDSAVYLCASSLALVAGLEQYFGPGTRLTVT.

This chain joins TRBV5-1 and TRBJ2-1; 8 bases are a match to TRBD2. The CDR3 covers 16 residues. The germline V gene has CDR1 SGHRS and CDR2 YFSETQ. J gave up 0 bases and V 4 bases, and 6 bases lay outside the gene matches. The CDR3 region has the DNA TGCGCCAGCAGCGTACTAGCGGCCGACTCCTACAATGAGCAGTTCTTC. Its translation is CASSVLAADSYNEQFF.

CDR3 bases: TGCGCCAGCACCCGGGCGGCGGGAGGGGGAGATACGCAGTATTTT. This encodes CASTRAAGGGDTQYF. The rearrangement links TRBV5-1 to TRBJ2-3; 9 nucleotides line up with TRBD2. The CDR3 sequence is 15 residues long. V shed 6 bases and J 5 bases; nucleotides not matched to a gene: 10. Per the germline V gene, CDR1 is SGHRS and CDR2 is YFSETQ.

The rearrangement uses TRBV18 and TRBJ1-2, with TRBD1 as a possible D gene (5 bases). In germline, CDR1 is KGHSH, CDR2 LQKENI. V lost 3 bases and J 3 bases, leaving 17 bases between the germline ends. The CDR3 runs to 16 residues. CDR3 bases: TGTGCCAGCTCACCGTTCCGGGACGGAGCATACTATGGCTACACCTTC. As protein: CASSPFRDGAYYGYTF.

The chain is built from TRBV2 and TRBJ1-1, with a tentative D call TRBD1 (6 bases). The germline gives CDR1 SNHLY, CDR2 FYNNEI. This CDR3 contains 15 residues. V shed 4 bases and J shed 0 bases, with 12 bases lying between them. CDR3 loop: CASSGTAGLNTEAFF. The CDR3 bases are TGTGCCAGCAGTGGGACAGCCGGGCTGAACACTGAAGCTTTCTTT.